This TCR beta chain was observed in a study of naive and memory T cell subsets. A word on this clonotype: The antigen remains unidentified.

Both TRBC1 and TRBC2 were covered by a beta constant-region primer of two equimolar oligonucleotides. TCRdb recomputed calls from the UMI-ligation and nested PCR reads with MiXCR, one row per CDR3 protein. The sample lists 100,000 or so distinct CDR3 sequences; 7% were seen once. Cells stained for CD3, CD4, CD8, CD45RA, CD27 and viability were sorted into four CD45RA/CD27 subsets. The CDR3 covers 13 residues. V was clipped by 5 bases and J by 0 bases, with 5 bases between them. Points from the study as a whole: Over 85% of naive TCR sequences appeared only once after error correction, unlike memory subsets. From naive to CM, EM and EMRA, diversity decreased and Gini increased. No ground truth validated the naive and memory repertoire findings.

Input material: central memory CD4+ T cells from blood. The chain has TRBV12-3 or TRBV12-4 and TRBJ1-3; D remains ambiguous. The receptor was isolated from a human donor in good health. The CDR3 coding sequence is TGTGCCAGCAGTGGATCCTCTGGAAACACCATATATTTT. Amino acid sequence: CASSGSSGNTIYF.